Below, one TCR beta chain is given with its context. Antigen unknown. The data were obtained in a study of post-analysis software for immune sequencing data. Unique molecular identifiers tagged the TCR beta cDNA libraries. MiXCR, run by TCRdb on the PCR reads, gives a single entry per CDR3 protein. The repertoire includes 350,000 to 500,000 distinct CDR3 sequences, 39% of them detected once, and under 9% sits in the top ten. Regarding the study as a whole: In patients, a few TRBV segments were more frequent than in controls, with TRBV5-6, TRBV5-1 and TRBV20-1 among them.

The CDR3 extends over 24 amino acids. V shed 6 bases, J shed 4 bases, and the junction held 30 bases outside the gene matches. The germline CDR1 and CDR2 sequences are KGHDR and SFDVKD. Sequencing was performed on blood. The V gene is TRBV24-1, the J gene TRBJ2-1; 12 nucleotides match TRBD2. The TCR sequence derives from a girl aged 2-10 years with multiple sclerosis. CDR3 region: CATSTPPLAGGPFPNRFSYNEQFF. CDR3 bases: TGTGCCACCAGTACCCCCCCTCTAGCGGGGGGGCCTTTTCCCAACCGCTTTTCGTACAATGAGCAGTTCTTC.